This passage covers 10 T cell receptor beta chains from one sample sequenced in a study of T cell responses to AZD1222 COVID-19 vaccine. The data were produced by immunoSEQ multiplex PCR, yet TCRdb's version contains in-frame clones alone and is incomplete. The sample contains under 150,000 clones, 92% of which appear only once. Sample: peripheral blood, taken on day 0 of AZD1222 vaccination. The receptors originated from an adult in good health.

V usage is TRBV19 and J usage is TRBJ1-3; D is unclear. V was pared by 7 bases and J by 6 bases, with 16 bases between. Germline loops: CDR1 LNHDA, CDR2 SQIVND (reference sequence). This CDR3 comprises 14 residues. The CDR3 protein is CASTSVATENTIYF. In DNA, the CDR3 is TGTGCCAGTACCTCCGTGGCCACGGAAAACACCATATATTTT.

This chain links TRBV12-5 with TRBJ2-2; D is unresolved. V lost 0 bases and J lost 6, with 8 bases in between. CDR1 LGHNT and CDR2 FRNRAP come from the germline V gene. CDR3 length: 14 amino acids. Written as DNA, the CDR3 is TGTGCTAGTGGTTTGGTAGGAAGATCCGGGGAGCTGTTTTTT. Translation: CASGLVGRSGELFF.

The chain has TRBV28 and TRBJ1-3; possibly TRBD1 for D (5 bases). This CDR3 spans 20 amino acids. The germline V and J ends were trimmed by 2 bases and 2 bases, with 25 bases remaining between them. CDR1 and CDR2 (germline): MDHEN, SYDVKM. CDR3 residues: CASSLRFGLLGRAPGNTIYF. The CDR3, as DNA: TGTGCCAGCAGTTTACGCTTTGGCTTGTTGGGCAGGGCCCCTGGAAACACCATATATTTT.

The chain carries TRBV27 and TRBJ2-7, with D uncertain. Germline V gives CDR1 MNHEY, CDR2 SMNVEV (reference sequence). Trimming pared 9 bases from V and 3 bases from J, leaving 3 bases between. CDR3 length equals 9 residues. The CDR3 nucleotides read TGTGCCAGGATCTACGAGCAGTACTTC. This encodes CARIYEQYF.

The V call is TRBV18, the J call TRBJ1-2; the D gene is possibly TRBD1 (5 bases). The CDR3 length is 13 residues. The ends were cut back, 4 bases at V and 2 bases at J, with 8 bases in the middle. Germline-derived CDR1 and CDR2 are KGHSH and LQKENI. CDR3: CASSLTGNYGYTF. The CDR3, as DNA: TGTGCCAGCTCACTCACAGGAAACTATGGCTACACCTTC.

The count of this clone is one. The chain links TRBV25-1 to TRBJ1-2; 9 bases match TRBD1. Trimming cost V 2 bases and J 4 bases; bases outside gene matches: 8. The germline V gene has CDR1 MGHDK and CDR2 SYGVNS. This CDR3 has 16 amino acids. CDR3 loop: CASSEQKTGGVYGYTF. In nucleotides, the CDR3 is TGTGCCAGCAGTGAACAGAAGACAGGGGGAGTCTATGGCTACACCTTC.

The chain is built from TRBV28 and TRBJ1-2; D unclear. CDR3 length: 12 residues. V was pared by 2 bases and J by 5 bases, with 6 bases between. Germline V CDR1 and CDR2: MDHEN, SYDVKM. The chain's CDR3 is CASSLISYGYTF. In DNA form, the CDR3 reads TGTGCCAGCAGTTTAATCTCTTATGGCTACACCTTC.

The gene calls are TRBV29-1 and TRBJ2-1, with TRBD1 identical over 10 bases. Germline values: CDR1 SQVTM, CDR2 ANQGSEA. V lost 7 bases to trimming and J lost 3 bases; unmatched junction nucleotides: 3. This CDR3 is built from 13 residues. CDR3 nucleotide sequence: TGCAGCGGCGGGACAGGGGTCTACAATGAGCAGTTCTTC. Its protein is CSGGTGVYNEQFF.

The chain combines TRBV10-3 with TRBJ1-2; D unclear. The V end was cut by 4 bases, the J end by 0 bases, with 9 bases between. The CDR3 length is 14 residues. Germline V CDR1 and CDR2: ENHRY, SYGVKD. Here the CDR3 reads CAISGSQANYGYTF. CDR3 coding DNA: TGTGCCATCAGTGGATCGCAAGCTAACTATGGCTACACCTTC.

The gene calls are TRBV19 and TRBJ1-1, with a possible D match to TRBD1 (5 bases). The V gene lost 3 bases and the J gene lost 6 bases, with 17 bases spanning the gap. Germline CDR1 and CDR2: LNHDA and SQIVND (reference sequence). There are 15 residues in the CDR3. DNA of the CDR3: TGTGCCAGTAGTATTGTGAGGGGTGTGGGTGCTGAAGCTTTCTTT. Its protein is CASSIVRGVGAEAFF.